The subject of this entry is one TCR beta chain. Its antigen specificity is not known. Base qualities are not at hand, and no much larger clone is one base apart. The sample's time point label, in plain terms: cycle 2 day 1 (C2D1) of nivolumab. Every trial patient had relapsed after autologous stem cell transplantation, and cohorts A, B and C differed in prior brentuximab vedotin exposure. The trial cohort was composed of about 60 patients with relapsed/refractory classical Hodgkin lymphoma, for whom complete response, partial response or progressive disease was recorded as best overall response. Trial patients were treated with single-agent nivolumab in the multi-cohort phase II CheckMate 205 trial. An independent review committee assessed best overall response using the 2007 International Working Group response criteria. Trial PBMCs were obtained immediately prior to nivolumab initiation (C1D1) and on therapy at cycle 2 day 1 and cycle 4 day 1. Peripheral blood was collected in 8 mL Vacutainer Cell Preparation Tubes, from which PBMCs were isolated by centrifugation and then cryopreserved.

Genomic DNA was extracted with the Qiagen DNeasy kit from unsorted PBMCs and from negatively selected CD4+ and CD8+ fractions. Amplification of TCR beta CDR3 regions was done by immunoSEQ multiplex PCR with primers that anneal to V and J segments. Amplification bias was minimized using a synthetic immune receptor repertoire, and residual bias was removed computationally after sequencing. As for the original processing: Custom Python scripts were used to quantify repertoire diversity as the Shannon entropy index. Unsorted, CD4+ and CD8+ repertoires were analyzed separately, except for combined analyses in which CD4+ and CD8+ sequences were merged in silico. Clonal expansion was defined as a frequency increase of at least 2-fold after treatment compared with C1D1, and clones undetected at baseline were assigned a pseudocount of 0.5. Singleton clones were defined as clones with 0 or 1 copy at C1D1, and non-singleton clones were defined as clones with 2 or more copies. Clones expanded in unsorted samples were labelled as CD4+, CD8+ or unknown by matching protein sequences in sorted samples from the same patient. Wilcoxon tests on paired samples were used to test changes in diversity from C1D1 to C4D1. Sourced from immuneACCESS, this table was stored by TCRdb with only in-frame sequences that have V and J called. A share of the clones is absent; for the studies checked, an unresolved V gene accounts for under half, and the remainder has no known explanation. V, J and clone size were drawn from that table, and D and trimming were deduced from the DNA. This sample comprises roughly 90,000 clones, about four fifths of them detected only once. Of the sample, roughly 15% is held by the ten largest clones.

These data belong to a study of PD-1 blockade in classical Hodgkin lymphoma (dated by TCRdb to between 2020 and 2021). Study-wide context: Nivolumab dosing was 3 mg/kg intravenously every 2 weeks, continuing until either disease progression or unacceptable toxicity. The study used CyTOF and TCR beta sequencing to define a peripheral blood immune signature of response to PD-1 blockade in classical Hodgkin lymphoma. The paper as a whole reports these results and caveats: Lower diversity was seen in patients whose nivolumab began less than 1 year after ASCT, and these patients were left out of later analyses so that immune reconstitution would not confound the results. Trial patients with a complete response had baseline diversity similar to that of newly diagnosed patients, while partial responders and progressors had significantly lower diversity. The study covered only a single clinical trial cohort, and the causes of the repertoire differences, possibly disease activity or prior therapy, were still not defined. CD4+ but not CD8+ TCR diversity rose significantly by C4D1 (p=0.0027 vs p=0.16), most apparent in complete responders (p=0.02). Newly diagnosed patients were reported to have lower baseline TCR diversity than healthy donors, and relapsed/refractory patients were reported to have lower baseline TCR diversity still.

Sequenced material: peripheral blood mononuclear cells (PBMCs), taken before the second cycle of nivolumab. This clonotype was obtained from a human donor with classical Hodgkin lymphoma.

The bases are TGTGCCAGCAGTGTCACTAGCGGCTCCTACAATGAGCAGTTCTTC. This is translated as CASSVTSGSYNEQFF. The sequence links TRBV6-5 to TRBJ2-1, with 8 junctional bases fitting TRBD2. Via the germline V gene, CDR1 is MNHEY and CDR2 SVGAGI. Unmatched junction bases come to 3, with V trimmed by 5 bases and J by 0 bases. From the cysteine through the phenylalanine, the CDR3 covers 15 amino acids. The kept DNA is CDR3 alone, 45 bases in frame from the first base.